This entry lists 13 T cell receptor beta chains sequenced from one sample in a study of T cell responses to AZD1222 COVID-19 vaccine. TCRdb's copy holds only in-frame clones and misses some; the assay was immunoSEQ multiplex PCR. Among 100,000 to 150,000 clones, more than 70% were seen once, and the ten largest hold approximately 1.5%. Sequencing was performed on peripheral blood, taken on day 0 of AZD1222 vaccination. These TCRs come from an adult in good health.

The chain uses TRBV6-5 and TRBJ2-7; 12 bases match TRBD2. The trim removed 2 bases at V and 2 bases at J, leaving 4 bases unmatched. The CDR3 length is 16 residues. Germline CDR1 MNHEY, CDR2 SVGAGI. The CDR3 sequence: CASSYGGLAGPYEQYF. The CDR3 DNA is TGTGCCAGCAGTTACGGGGGACTAGCGGGTCCCTACGAGCAGTACTTC.

J is TRBJ2-7 and V is TRBV28; D gene uncertain. This CDR3 comprises 11 residues. V was shortened by 3 bases and J by 3 bases, with 3 bases between the two germline ends. Germline loops: CDR1 MDHEN, CDR2 SYDVKM. The CDR3 reads CASSLHYEQYF. In DNA, the CDR3 is TGTGCCAGCAGTTTGCACTACGAGCAGTACTTC. The full variable domain, completed using reference TRBV28 and TRBJ2-7, is DVKVTQSSRYLVKRTGEKVFLECVQDMDHENMFWYRQDPGLGLRLIYFSYDVKMKEKGDIPEGYSVSREKKERFSLILESASTNQTSMYLCASSLHYEQYFGPGTRLTVT.

V is TRBV7-6 and J is TRBJ2-1, with D possibly TRBD2 on 5 matching bases. Germline CDR1 SGHVS, CDR2 FNYEAQ. The CDR3 has 16 residues. The V and J ends lost 1 base and 3 bases respectively, with 13 bases between them. This chain's CDR3 is CASSLVASPVYNEQFF. The CDR3, as DNA: TGTGCCAGCAGCTTAGTGGCTAGCCCAGTCTACAATGAGCAGTTCTTC.

The CDR3 sequence: CASSPRGLALGETQYF. In DNA form, the CDR3 reads TGTGCCAGCAGCCCCAGGGGACTTGCCCTTGGGGAGACCCAGTACTTC. The chain recombines TRBV9 with TRBJ2-5; TRBD1 or TRBD2 may be the D gene (6 bases each). Trimming removed 4 bases at V and 5 bases at J, with 21 bases between. Germline V gene lookup returns CDR1 SGDLS and CDR2 YYNGEE. This CDR3 spans 16 amino acids.

The chain joins TRBV6-5 to TRBJ1-6, with unresolved D. Germline values: CDR1 MNHEY, CDR2 SVGAGI. V was shortened by 4 bases and J by 9 bases, with 10 bases between the two germline ends. The CDR3 is made up of 13 amino acids. CDR3 amino acids: CASSSEIGSPLHF. DNA of the CDR3: TGTGCCAGCAGTTCGGAGATAGGTTCACCCCTCCACTTT.

The chain combines TRBV12-3 or TRBV12-4 with TRBJ2-3; D is ambiguous. V lost 6 bases to trimming and J lost 1 base, with 2 bases between them. The CDR3 sequence is 11 residues long. The CDR3 spells CASRGTDTQYF. In nucleotides, the CDR3 is TGTGCCAGCAGGGGCACAGATACGCAGTATTTT.

The gene calls are TRBV7-8 and TRBJ1-5; D perhaps matches TRBD1 (5 bases). This CDR3 contains 15 residues. Germline assignment: CDR1 SGHVS and CDR2 FQNEAQ. Trimming stripped 0 bases from V and 4 bases from J, with 10 bases between. The CDR3 DNA reads TGTGCCAGCAGCTTAGCCCTGTGGGGGAATCAGCCCCAGCATTTT. Translated: CASSLALWGNQPQHF.

To note about this clone: The same CDR3 arises from other DNA sequences in this sample as well. J is TRBJ1-2 and V is TRBV19, with D perhaps TRBD1 (5 bases). The germline V gene encodes CDR1 LNHDA and CDR2 SQIVND (reference sequence). The CDR3 has 13 residues. V shed 5 bases and J shed 2 bases, with 9 bases lying between them. As DNA, the CDR3 is TGTGCCAGTAGTCCTGGACAAAACTATGGCTACACCTTC. This sequence encodes CASSPGQNYGYTF.

The chain links TRBV24-1 to TRBJ2-7, with 8 bases lining up with TRBD1. Trimming at V came to 4 bases and at J to 3 bases, leaving 7 bases not matched to a gene. Germline CDR1 reads KGHDR; CDR2 reads SFDVKD. The CDR3 is 15 residues long. The CDR3 is CATSDSRTGIYEQYF. CDR3 sequence (DNA): TGTGCCACCAGTGACTCCAGGACAGGGATCTACGAGCAGTACTTC.

This chain connects TRBV2 to TRBJ2-7, with TRBD1 matching 12 bases. The CDR3 has 15 amino acids. J was trimmed by 1 base and V by 6 bases; bases with no gene match: 4. The germline CDR1 and CDR2 sequences are SNHLY and FYNNEI. The CDR3 region is CASREGQGASYEQYF. The DNA of the CDR3 is TGTGCCAGCAGGGAGGGACAGGGGGCGTCCTACGAGCAGTACTTC.

This clone was detected only once. The genes are TRBV12-5 and TRBJ1-1; no definite D call. V was pared by 1 base and J by 3 bases, with 6 bases between. There are 13 residues in the CDR3. Germline lookup yields CDR1 LGHNT and CDR2 FRNRAP. The CDR3 region is CASGLGEDTEAFF. The CDR3 DNA sequence: TGTGCTAGTGGTTTGGGTGAGGACACTGAAGCTTTCTTT.

The genes are TRBV7-2 and TRBJ1-2; TRBD1 aligns across 7 bases. Trimming took 6 bases from V and 4 from J; bases not matched to a gene: 5. This CDR3 contains 13 residues. Germline CDR1 reads SGHTA; CDR2 reads FQGNSA. The CDR3 is CASRETGSYGYTF. The CDR3 DNA sequence: TGTGCCAGCAGAGAGACAGGGTCCTATGGCTACACCTTC.

This rearrangement joins TRBV28 to TRBJ2-1; D is unclear. CDR1 and CDR2 from the germline V gene are MDHEN and SYDVKM. This CDR3 is 14 amino acids long. V lost 11 bases and J 10 bases, leaving 24 bases between the germline ends. CDR3 residues: CAVKGGLSDAEQFF. The DNA for the CDR3 is TGTGCCGTCAAGGGCGGATTATCCGACGCGGAGCAGTTCTTC.